This T cell receptor (beta chain) was sequenced during a study of blood T cell dynamics during melanoma immunotherapy. Deletions cut 1 base from V and 6 bases from J, with 13 bases between. The V gene's germline CDR1 is MNHNS and CDR2 SASEGT. The CDR3 is 14 residues long. This sample's time point: week 3, after first cycle of checkpoint inhibitor. One draw preceded checkpoint blockade; another followed its first cycle at week 3. Clones were read by immunoSEQ multiplex PCR, and TCRdb kept only the in-frame ones, dropping some. The table includes about 7,600 clones, over 65% detected once. The starting material was blood, obtained from a patient treated with checkpoint blockade. The clonotype originates from a human donor with melanoma. V is TRBV6-1 and J is TRBJ2-7; D is tentatively TRBD1 or TRBD2 (5 bases each). The CDR3, as DNA: TGTGCCAGCAGTGAAGAGGGACGGCGCAGCGAGCAGTACTTC. It specifies CASSEEGRRSEQYF.